This T cell receptor beta chain was retrieved from a study of blood T cell repertoires in COVID-19. Study information: Acute and convalescent COVID-19 specimens originated in the United States, Italy and Spain. T cells, B-cell-depleted T cells, or PBMCs supplied cDNA or gDNA.

Germline-derived CDR1 and CDR2 are LNHDA and SQIVND (reference sequence). The V segment lost 7 bases and the J segment 5 bases; nucleotides outside the gene matches: 6. CDR3 size: 14 residues. Authors' data handling: Nucleated cell counts were estimated from reference gene primer amplification. The protocol was immunoSEQ multiplex PCR, while the TCRdb copy is restricted to in-frame clones and leaves out a portion. V and J calls and clone size follow that table, whereas D and trimming were derived from the DNA. The sample has 200,000 to 250,000 clones, about nine tenths seen once. This clone has only a few counts.

The sequencing sample was made of peripheral blood. This chain connects TRBV19 to TRBJ1-5; TRBD1 matches at 9 bases. The receptor's source is a man in his 60s who had recovered from COVID-19. CDR3 loop: CASIPGQGYQPQHF. CDR3 in DNA: TGTGCCAGTATCCCGGGACAGGGTTATCAGCCCCAGCATTTT.